These T cell receptor beta chains were read from a single sample in a study of vaccination and CD4 T cells after COVID-19. TCRdb re-called the PCR reads with MiXCR, one entry per CDR3 protein. The sample yields about 20,000 distinct CDR3 sequences, roughly half seen once. No antigen is known for these receptors. Sequenced sample: CD4+ T cells from blood, cultured in vitro. The source of these receptors is a human donor who had recovered from COVID-19. CDR3s include the opening cysteine and the closing phenylalanine or tryptophan. A D gene is named only where the DNA matches it firmly. Clone size, where shown, is once, few, many, or a class for clones that have expanded.

few	NA	TRBV20-1	TRBJ2-1	TGCAGTGCTTTGAGTACACCCACCTACAATGAGCAGTTCTTC	CSALSTPTYNEQFF
NA	NA	TRBV28	TRBJ2-4	TGTGCCAGCACCACTTCTGGCCCCCGCGTAATTCAGTACTTC	CASTTSGPRVIQYF
once	NA	TRBV4-1	TRBJ2-4	TGCGCCAGCAGCCAAGGACTCGCGGCGGGGGCGGCCAAAAACATTCAGTACTTC	CASSQGLAAGAAKNIQYF
few	NA	TRBV15	TRBJ1-4	TGTGCCACCAGCACCCGGGACGGTAATGAAAAACTGTTTTTT	CATSTRDGNEKLFF
NA	NA	TRBV5-1	TRBJ2-5	TGCGCCAGCAGGGAGGGGGTAGGGCCCCAAGAGACCCAGTACTTC	CASREGVGPQETQYF
few	NA	TRBV7-8	TRBJ2-1	TGTGCCAGCAGCCCGCGAATAGGGATACAGTTCTTC	CASSPRIGIQFF
NA	NA	TRBV4-1	TRBJ1-2	TGCGCCAGCAGCTCACCGGGGGGTGGGCCCTATGGCTACACCTTC	CASSSPGGGPYGYTF
few	NA	TRBV20-1	TRBJ1-1	TGCAGTGCTAATCTTCCTCAGGCGGTCACTGAAGCTTTCTTT	CSANLPQAVTEAFF
NA	NA	TRBV11-2	TRBJ1-6	TGTGCCAGCAGCTCTAATTCACCCCTCCACTTT	CASSSNSPLHF
few	TRBD1	TRBV27	TRBJ1-1	TGTGCCAGCAGTGGGACAGTCAACACTGAAGCTTTCTTT	CASSGTVNTEAFF
few	TRBD1	TRBV19	TRBJ2-7	TGTGCCAGTAGCAGGCGGCAGGGGGAAGGCGAGCAGTACTTC	CASSRRQGEGEQYF
NA	NA	TRBV5-1	TRBJ1-2	TGCGCCAGCAGCTCCCTACAAGGGGCCGGCTATGGCTACACCTTC	CASSSLQGAGYGYTF
NA	NA	TRBV11-2	TRBJ2-7	TGTGCCAGCAGCTCGTTAGGAGGGGCGAACTACGAGCAGTACTTC	CASSSLGGANYEQYF
few	NA	TRBV20-1	TRBJ1-1	TGCAGTGCTAGACCGAGGACCGGGGAGACTGAAGCTTTCTTT	CSARPRTGETEAFF
NA	NA	TRBV28	TRBJ2-2	TGTGCCAGCAGTTTTGCCCCCCGAGTCGCCGGGGAGCTGTTTTTT	CASSFAPRVAGELFF
NA	TRBD1	TRBV6-1	TRBJ2-2	TGTGCCACCAGGACAGGACCGAACACCGGGGAGCTGTTTTTT	CATRTGPNTGELFF
NA	NA	TRBV7-2	TRBJ1-6	TGTGCCAGCAGCTCTGAAACCCAAGGAGTTTATAATTCACCCCTCCACTTT	CASSSETQGVYNSPLHF
few	NA	TRBV7-8	TRBJ2-5	TGTGCCAGCAGCTTTCCGGGGAACCTAGAGACCCAGTACTTC	CASSFPGNLETQYF
few	NA	TRBV11-3	TRBJ2-2	TGTGCCAGCAGCCGGACATACACCGGGGAGCTGTTTTTT	CASSRTYTGELFF
once	TRBD2	TRBV6-1	TRBJ2-5	TGTGCCAGCAGTGAAGGGTTAGCGGGAGGTCAAGAGACCCAGTACTTC	CASSEGLAGGQETQYF
NA	TRBD1	TRBV12-3/TRBV12-4	TRBJ2-2	TGTGCCAGCAGTTCCCGTCCCGGGACAGGGTCTGCCGGGGAGCTGTTTTTT	CASSSRPGTGSAGELFF
NA	TRBD1	TRBV6-5	TRBJ1-2	TGTGCCAGCAGTTACCAGACAGGGGTTAACTATGGCTACACCTTC	CASSYQTGVNYGYTF
few	TRBD1	TRBV3-1	TRBJ2-5	TGTGCCAGCAGCCAAGAATACGGGACAGGGGGCAGGCAAGAGACCCAGTACTTC	CASSQEYGTGGRQETQYF
few	NA	TRBV28	TRBJ1-1	TGTGCCAGCAGCCAAAGGCCGACTCAAGCTTTCTTT	CASSQRPTQAFF
NA	NA	TRBV2	TRBJ1-2	TGTGCCAGCAGTGGTGCAGGGCTTCACTATGGCTACACCTTC	CASSGAGLHYGYTF
NA	NA	TRBV4-3	TRBJ1-5	TGCGCCAGCAGCCAAGATTTGGGTGGGGGGGAGCCCCAGCATTTT	CASSQDLGGGEPQHF
few	TRBD2	TRBV7-8	TRBJ2-3	TGTGCCAGCAGCTTAACGGGGGGGAGCACAGATACGCAGTATTTT	CASSLTGGSTDTQYF
NA	NA	TRBV6-1	TRBJ1-1	TGTGCCAGCAGTGGGTCCGACCTTGAAGCTTTCTTT	CASSGSDLEAFF